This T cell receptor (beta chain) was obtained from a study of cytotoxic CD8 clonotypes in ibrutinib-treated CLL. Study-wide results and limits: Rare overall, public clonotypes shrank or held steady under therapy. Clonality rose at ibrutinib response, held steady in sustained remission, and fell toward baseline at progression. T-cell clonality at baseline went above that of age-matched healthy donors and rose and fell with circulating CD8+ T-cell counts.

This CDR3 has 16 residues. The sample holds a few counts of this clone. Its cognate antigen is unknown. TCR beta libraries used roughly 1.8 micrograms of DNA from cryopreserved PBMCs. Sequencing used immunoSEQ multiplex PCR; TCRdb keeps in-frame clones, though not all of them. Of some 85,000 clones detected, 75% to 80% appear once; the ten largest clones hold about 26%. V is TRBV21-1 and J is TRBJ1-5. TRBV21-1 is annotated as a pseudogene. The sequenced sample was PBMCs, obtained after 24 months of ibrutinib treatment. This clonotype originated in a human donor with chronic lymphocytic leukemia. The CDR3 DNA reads TGTGCCAGCAGCCATGGACTCTCGACGGGCAATCAGCCCCAGCATTTT. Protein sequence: CASSHGLSTGNQPQHF.